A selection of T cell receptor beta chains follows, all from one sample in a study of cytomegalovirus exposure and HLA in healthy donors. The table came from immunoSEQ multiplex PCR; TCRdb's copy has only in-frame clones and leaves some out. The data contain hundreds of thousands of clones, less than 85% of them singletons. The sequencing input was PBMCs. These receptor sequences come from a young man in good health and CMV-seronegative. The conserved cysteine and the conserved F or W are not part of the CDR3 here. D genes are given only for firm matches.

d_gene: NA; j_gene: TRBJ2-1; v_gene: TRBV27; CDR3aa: ASSYGQWDNEQF
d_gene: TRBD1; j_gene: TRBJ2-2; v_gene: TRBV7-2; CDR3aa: ASSLPGTGFTGELF
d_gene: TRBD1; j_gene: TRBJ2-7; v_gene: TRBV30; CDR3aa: AGRDRVPYEQY
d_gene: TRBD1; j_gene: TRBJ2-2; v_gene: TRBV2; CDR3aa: ASTLQGISNTGELF
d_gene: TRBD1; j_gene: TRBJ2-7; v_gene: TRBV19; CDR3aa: ASSTRTGAYEQY
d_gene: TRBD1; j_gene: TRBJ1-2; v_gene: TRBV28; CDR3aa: ASSKTGNYGYT
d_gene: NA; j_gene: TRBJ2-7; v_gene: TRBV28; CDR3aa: ASRPGPGWDEQY
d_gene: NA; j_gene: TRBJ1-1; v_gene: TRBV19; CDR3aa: ASSSSWTANTEAF
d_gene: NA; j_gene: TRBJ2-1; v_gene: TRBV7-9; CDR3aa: ASSPDFPPSYNEQF
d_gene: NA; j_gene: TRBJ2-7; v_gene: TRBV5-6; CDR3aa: ASSLLGGNEQY
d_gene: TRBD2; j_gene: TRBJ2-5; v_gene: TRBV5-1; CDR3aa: ASSLVGLAGAQETQY
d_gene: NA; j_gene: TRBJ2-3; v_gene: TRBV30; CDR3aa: AWSVLRDTQY
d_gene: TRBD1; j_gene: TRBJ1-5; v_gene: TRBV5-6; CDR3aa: ASSFQTGTGNQPQH
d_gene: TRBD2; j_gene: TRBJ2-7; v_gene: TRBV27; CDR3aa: ASRVAGVNEQY
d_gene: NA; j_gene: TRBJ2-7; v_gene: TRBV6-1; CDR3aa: ASIDGGKHEQY
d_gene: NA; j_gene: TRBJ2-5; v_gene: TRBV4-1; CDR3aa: ASSLKEASWETQY
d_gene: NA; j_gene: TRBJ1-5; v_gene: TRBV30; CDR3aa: AWSSSADQPQH
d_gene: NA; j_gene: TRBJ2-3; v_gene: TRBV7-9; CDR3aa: ASSTHPTDTQY
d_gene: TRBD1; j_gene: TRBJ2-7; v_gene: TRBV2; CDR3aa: ASDRLTGRQEQY
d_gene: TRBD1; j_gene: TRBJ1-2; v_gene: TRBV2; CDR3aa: ASSGTGGIDYGYT
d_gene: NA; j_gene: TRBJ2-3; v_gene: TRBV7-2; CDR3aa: ASTLSGSTDTQY
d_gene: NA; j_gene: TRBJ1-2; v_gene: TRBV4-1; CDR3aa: ASSQEPEGHGYT
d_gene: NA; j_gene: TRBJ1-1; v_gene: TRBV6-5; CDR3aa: ASSYAIPVNTEAF
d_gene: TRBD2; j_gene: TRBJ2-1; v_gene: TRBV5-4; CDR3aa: ASSLGSSGSVEQF
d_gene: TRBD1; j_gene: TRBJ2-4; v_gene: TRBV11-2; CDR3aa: ASSSDPTGGDTKNIQY
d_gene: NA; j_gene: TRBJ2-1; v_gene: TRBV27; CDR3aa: ASSGADSYNEQF
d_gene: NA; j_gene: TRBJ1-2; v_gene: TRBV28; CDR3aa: ASSRMAYGYT
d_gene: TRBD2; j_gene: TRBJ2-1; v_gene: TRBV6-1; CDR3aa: ASSDWREGFRSYNEQF
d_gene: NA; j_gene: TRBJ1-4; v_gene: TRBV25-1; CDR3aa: ASSESRNEKLF
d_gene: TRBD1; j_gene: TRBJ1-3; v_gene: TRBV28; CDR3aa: ASSLTGERPGNTIY
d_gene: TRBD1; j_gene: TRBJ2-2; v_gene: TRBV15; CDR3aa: ATSRSSQGASSGELF
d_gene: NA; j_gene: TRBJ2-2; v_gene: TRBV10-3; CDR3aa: AISESTNTGELF
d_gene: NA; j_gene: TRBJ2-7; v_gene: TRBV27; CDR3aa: ASAPGTNSYEQY
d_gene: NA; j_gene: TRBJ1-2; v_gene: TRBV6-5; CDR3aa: ASSYSEGGGYT
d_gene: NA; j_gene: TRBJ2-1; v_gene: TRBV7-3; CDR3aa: ASSLNQAGSYNEQF
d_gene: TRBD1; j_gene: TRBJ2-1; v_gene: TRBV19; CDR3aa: ATRDRINLNNEQF
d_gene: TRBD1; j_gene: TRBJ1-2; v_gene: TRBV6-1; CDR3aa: ASSEFLTGGNGYT
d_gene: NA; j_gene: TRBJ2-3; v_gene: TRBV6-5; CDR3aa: ASSYRPPRGTDTQY
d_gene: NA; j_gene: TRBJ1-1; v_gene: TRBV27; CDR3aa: ASSIGVTNTEAF
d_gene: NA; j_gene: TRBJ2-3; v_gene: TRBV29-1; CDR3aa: SVEGRSIVGTDTQY
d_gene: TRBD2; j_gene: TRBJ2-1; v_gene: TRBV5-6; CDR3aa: AGSLGASGYEQF
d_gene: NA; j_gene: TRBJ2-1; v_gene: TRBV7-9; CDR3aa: ASSYTGGAEQF
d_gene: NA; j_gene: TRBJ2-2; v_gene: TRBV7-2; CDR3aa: ASSLVSLTSNGELF
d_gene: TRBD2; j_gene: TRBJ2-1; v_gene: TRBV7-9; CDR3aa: ASSLGGLAVSYNEQF
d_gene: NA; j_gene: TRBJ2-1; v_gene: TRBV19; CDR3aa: ASSKGGTSGSYNEQF
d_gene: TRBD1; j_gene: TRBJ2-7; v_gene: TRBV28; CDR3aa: ASSFFRTGSFSYEQY
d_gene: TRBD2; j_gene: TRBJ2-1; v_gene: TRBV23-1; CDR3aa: ASRGTSGHPRNEQF
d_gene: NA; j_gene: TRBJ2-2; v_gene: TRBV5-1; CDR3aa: ASSLARIATGELF
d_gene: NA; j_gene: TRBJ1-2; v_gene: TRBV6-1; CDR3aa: ASNYRVFYGYT
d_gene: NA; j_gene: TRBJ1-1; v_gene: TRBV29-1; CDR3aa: SVESLLAGGAF
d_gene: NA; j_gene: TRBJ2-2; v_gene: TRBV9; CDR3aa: ASSVRTGELF
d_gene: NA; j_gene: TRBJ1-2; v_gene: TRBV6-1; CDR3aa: ASSDLGGGEGHGYT
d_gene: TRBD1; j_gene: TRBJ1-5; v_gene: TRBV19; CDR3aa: ASSNTGGTSNQPQH
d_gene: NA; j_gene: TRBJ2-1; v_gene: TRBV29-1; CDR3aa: SVETGYNEQF